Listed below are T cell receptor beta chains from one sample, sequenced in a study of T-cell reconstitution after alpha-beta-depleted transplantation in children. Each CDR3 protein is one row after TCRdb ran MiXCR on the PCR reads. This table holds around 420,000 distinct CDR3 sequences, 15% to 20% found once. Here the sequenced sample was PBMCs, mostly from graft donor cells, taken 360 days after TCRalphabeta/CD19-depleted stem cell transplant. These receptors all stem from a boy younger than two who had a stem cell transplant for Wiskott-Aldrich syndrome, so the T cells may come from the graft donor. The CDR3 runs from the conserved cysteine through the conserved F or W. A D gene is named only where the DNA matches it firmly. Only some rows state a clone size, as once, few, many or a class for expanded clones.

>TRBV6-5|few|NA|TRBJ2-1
TGTGCCAGCAGTTACTTCAGGGAACCGTACAATGAGCAGTTCTTC
CASSYFREPYNEQFF
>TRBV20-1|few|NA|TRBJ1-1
TGCAGTGCTAGAGATCTGGGGGCGATGAACACTGAAGCTTTCTTT
CSARDLGAMNTEAFF
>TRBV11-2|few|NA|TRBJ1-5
TGTGCCAGCAGCCACAGGGTCAATCAGCCCCAGCATTTT
CASSHRVNQPQHF
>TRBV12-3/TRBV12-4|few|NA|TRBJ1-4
TGTGCCAGCAGCGGACTGAACAATGAAAAACTGTTTTTT
CASSGLNNEKLFF
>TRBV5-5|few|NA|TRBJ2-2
TGTGCCAGCAGCTCCCGGCAGGGTCGTGGCACCGGGGAGCTGTTTTTT
CASSSRQGRGTGELFF
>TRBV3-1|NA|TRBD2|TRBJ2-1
TGTGCCAGCAGCCCCAACCGACTAGCCGCCTACAATGAGCAGTTCTTC
CASSPNRLAAYNEQFF
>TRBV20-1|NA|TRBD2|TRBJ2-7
TGCAGTGCTAGGGGGACTAGCGGGCTTCCTAGGAGCTCCTACGAGCAGTACTTC
CSARGTSGLPRSSYEQYF
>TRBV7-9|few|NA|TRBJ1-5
TGTGCCAGCAGTCCAGGGGAAAAAGGACAGCCCCAGCATTTT
CASSPGEKGQPQHF
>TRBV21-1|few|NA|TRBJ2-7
TGTGCCAGCACCGGGCCTCCCTACGAGCAGTACTTC
CASTGPPYEQYF
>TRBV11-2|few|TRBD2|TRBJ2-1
TGTGCCAGCAGCTTACGAGCGGGGAAAGGGGCTTCCTACAATGAGCAGTTCTTC
CASSLRAGKGASYNEQFF
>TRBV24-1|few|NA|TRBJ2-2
TGTGCCACCAGTGATAGTGGGCCCGGGGAGCTGTTTTTT
CATSDSGPGELFF
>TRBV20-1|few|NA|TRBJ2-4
TGCAGTGCTAGAGATGGGACATCAGCCAAAAACATTCAGTACTTC
CSARDGTSAKNIQYF
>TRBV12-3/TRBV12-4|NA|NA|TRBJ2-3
TGTGCCAGCAGTTTAATTCCGGGGAGCACAGATACGCAGTATTTT
CASSLIPGSTDTQYF
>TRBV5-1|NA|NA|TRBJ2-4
TGCGCCAGCAGCTTCGGGATAGCCAAAAACATTCAGTACTTC
CASSFGIAKNIQYF
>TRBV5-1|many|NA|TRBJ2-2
TGCGCCAGCAGCTTGGCCAAACCGGTCTCGGGAAGAACCGGGGAGCTGTTTTTT
CASSLAKPVSGRTGELFF
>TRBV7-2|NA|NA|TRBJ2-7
TGTGCCAGCAGCCCCAGACCTTACTACGAGCAGTACTTC
CASSPRPYYEQYF
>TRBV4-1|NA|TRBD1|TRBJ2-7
TGCGCCAGCAGCCACAACCAGGGGGTCCCCTACGAGCAGTACTTC
CASSHNQGVPYEQYF
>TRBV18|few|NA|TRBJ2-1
TGTGCCAGCTCATCGGGGTCGGGCAATGAGCAGTTCTTC
CASSSGSGNEQFF
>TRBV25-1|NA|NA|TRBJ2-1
TGTGCCAGCAGTGAATGGAGCGGAAGCTCCTACAATGAGCAGTTCTTC
CASSEWSGSSYNEQFF
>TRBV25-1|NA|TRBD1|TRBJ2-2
TGTGCCAGCAGTGAATGGACAGGGAACACCGGGGAGCTGTTTTTT
CASSEWTGNTGELFF
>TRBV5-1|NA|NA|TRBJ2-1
TGCGCCAGCAGCTTGGCGAGCCTAGCTGGGCAGTTCTTC
CASSLASLAGQFF
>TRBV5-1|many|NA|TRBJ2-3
TGCGCCAGCAGTCCGACCGGGGTCGGGACAGATACGCAGTATTTT
CASSPTGVGTDTQYF
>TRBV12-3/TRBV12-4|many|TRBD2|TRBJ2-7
TGTGCCAGCCGAACTAGCGGATCCTACGAGCAGTACTTC
CASRTSGSYEQYF
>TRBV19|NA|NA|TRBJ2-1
TGTGCCAGTAGTATTAGAAGGGTTGGGAACAATGAGCAGTTCTTC
CASSIRRVGNNEQFF
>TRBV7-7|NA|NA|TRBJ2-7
TGTGCCAGCAGCATAAGGCGGGGATCCTACGAGCAGTACTTC
CASSIRRGSYEQYF
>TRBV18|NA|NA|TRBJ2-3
TGTGCCAGCTCCACACGGGCAACTAGCACAGATACGCAGTATTTT
CASSTRATSTDTQYF
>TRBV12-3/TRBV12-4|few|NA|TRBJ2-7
TGTGCCAGCAGTTTATTGCGTAGTGGGCCCCTCTACGAGCAGTACTTC
CASSLLRSGPLYEQYF
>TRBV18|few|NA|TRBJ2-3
TGTGCCAGCTCACCTCTACCCTTCGGGTCAGGCACAGATACGCAGTATTTT
CASSPLPFGSGTDTQYF
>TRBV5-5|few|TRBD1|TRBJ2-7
TGTGCCAGCAGCTGGCCCGGAGGGACAGGGGCCTACGAGCAGTACTTC
CASSWPGGTGAYEQYF
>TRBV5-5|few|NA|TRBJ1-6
TGTGCCAGCAGCTTGAACCCGGATCATAATTCACCCCTCCACTTT
CASSLNPDHNSPLHF
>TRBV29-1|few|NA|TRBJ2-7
TGCAGCGTTGAATGGTCAGCCAGGGAGTACTTC
CSVEWSAREYF
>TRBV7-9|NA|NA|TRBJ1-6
TGTGCCAGCAGCCTTGATCAGGGAAAATCACCCCTCCACTTT
CASSLDQGKSPLHF
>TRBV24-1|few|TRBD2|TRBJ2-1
TGTGCCACCAGTGATTATCCCCGGGTAGCGGGAGAAGGTCATGAGCAGTTCTTC
CATSDYPRVAGEGHEQFF
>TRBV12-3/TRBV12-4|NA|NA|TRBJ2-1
TGTGCCAGCAGTCTTTGGTCACTCCGGGACTGGACCTACAATGAGCAGTTCTTC
CASSLWSLRDWTYNEQFF
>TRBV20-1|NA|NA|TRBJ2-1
TGCAGTGCTAGAGGGTCGGCCGGCCTCACCTACAATGAGCAGTTCTTC
CSARGSAGLTYNEQFF
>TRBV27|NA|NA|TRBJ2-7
TGTGCCAGCAGTTTTACCCGGGAGCAGTACTTC
CASSFTREQYF
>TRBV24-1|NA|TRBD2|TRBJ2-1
TGTGCCACCAGCAGGGGACTAGCGGGCAATGAGCAGTTCTTC
CATSRGLAGNEQFF
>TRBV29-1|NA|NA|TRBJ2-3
TGCAGCGTTGATAACCGGGGAGATACGCAGTATTTT
CSVDNRGDTQYF
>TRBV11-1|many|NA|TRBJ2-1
TGTGCCAGCAGCGCACACAGGGTTCTTGACTATGAGCAGTTCTTC
CASSAHRVLDYEQFF
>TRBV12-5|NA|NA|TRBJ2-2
TGTGCTAGTGGTTCATCGGGGACCGGGGAGCTGTTTTTT
CASGSSGTGELFF
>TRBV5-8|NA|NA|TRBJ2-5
TGTGCCAGCAGCTTGGAACAGGGGACTACCCAGTACTTC
CASSLEQGTTQYF
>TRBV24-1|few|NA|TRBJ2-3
TGTGCCACCAGTACTCCATCCGGCCTAGCCAGCACAGATACGCAGTATTTT
CATSTPSGLASTDTQYF
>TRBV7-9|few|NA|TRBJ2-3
TGTGCCAGCAGCCAGAGGAGGATAGGAGATACGCAGTATTTT
CASSQRRIGDTQYF
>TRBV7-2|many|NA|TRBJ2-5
TGTGCCAGCAGCTTAGCGCAGGCCACCGTTCGCCAAGAGACCCAGTACTTC
CASSLAQATVRQETQYF
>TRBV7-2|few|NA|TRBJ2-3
TGTGCCAGCAGCTTAGCGTGGGACGATACGCAGTATTTT
CASSLAWDDTQYF
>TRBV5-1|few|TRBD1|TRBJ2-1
TGCGCCAGCAGCTTGGGGACAGGGGAGAATGAGCAGTTCTTC
CASSLGTGENEQFF
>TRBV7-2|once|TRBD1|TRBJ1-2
TGTGCCAGCAGCGTGACAGGGGGCGGGGGCTACACCTTC
CASSVTGGGGYTF
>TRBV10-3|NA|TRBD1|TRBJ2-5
TGTGCCATCAGTGAAAGACAGGGGGCGATTGGAGGGCGAGAGACCCAGTACTTC
CAISERQGAIGGRETQYF
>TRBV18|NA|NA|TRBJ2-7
TGTGCCAGCTCACGGTGGGCGTTGTACGAGCAGTACTTC
CASSRWALYEQYF
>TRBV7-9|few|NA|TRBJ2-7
TGTGCCAGCAGCTTAGCTAGCGCGAAGATCTCCTACGAGCAGTACTTC
CASSLASAKISYEQYF
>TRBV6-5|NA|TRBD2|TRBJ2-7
TGTGCCAGCAGTTACTCGAAAAGCGGGGGCCTTTCCTACGAGCAGTACTTC
CASSYSKSGGLSYEQYF
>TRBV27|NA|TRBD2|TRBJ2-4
TGTGCCAGCAGTTTCGGACTAGCAGGAGACATTCAGTACTTC
CASSFGLAGDIQYF
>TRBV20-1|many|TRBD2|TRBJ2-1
TGCAGTGCTTCCGGGACTAGCGGGAATAATGAGCAGTTCTTC
CSASGTSGNNEQFF
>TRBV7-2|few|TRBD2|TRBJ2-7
TGTGCCAGCAGCCGGCTAGCGGGAGGGCCCAACGAGCAGTACTTC
CASSRLAGGPNEQYF